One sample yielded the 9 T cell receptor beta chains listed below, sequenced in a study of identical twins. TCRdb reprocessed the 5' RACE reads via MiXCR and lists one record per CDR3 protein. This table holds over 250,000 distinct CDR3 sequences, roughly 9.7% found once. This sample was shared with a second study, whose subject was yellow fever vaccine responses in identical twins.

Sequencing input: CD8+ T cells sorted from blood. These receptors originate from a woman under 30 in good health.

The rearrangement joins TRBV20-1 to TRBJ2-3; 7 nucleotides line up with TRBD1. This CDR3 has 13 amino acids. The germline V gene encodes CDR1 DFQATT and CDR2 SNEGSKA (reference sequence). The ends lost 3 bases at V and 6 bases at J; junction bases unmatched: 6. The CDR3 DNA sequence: TGCAGTGCTAGCGGGACAGTTTGGGATACGCAGTATTTT. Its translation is CSASGTVWDTQYF.

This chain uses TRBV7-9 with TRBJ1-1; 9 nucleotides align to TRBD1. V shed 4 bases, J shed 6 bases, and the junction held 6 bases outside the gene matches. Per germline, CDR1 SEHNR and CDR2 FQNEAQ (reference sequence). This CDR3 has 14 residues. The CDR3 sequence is CASSSRDRVPEAFF. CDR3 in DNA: TGTGCCAGCAGCTCCCGGGACAGGGTACCTGAAGCTTTCTTT.

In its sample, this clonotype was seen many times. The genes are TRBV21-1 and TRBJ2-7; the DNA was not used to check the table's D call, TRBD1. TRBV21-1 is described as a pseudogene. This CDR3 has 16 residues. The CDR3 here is CASSKVGDRDKDEQYF. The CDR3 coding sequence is TGTGCCAGCAGCAAAGTGGGGGACAGGGACAAGGACGAGCAGTACTTC.

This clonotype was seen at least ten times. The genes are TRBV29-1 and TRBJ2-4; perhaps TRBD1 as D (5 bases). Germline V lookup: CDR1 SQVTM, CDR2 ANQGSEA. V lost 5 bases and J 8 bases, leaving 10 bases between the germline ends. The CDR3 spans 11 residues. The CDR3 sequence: CSVPEQDIQYF. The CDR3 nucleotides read TGCAGCGTTCCTGAACAGGACATTCAGTACTTC.

The CDR3 protein is CASSLAPLGPEQYF. The CDR3 bases are TGTGCCAGCAGCTTAGCACCTCTGGGACCCGAGCAGTACTTC. This chain connects TRBV7-2 to TRBJ2-7, with D perhaps given as TRBD1 or TRBD2 (5 bases each). Germline V gene sequence: CDR1 SGHTA, CDR2 FQGNSA. The CDR3 is made up of 14 amino acids. V was shortened by 0 bases and J by 6 bases, with 12 bases between the two germline ends.

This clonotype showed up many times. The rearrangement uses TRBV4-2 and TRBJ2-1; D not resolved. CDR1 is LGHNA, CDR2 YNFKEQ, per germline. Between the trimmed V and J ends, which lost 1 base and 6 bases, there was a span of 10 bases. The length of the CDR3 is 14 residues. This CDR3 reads CASSQGLLSNEQFF. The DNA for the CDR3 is TGTGCCAGCAGCCAAGGGCTACTCTCCAATGAGCAGTTCTTC.

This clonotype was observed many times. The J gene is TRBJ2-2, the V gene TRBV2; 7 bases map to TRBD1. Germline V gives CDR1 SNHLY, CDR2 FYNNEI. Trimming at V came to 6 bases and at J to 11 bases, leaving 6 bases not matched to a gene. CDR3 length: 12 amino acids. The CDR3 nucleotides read TGTGCCAGCAGAGGGACAGTCGATGAGCTGTTTTTT. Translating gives CASRGTVDELFF. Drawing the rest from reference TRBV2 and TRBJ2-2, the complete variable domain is EPEVTQTPSHQVTQMGQEVILRCVPISNHLYFYWYRQILGQKVEFLVSFYNNEISEKSEIFDDQFSVERPDGSNFTLKIRSTKLEDSAMYFCASRGTVDELFFGEGSRLTVL.

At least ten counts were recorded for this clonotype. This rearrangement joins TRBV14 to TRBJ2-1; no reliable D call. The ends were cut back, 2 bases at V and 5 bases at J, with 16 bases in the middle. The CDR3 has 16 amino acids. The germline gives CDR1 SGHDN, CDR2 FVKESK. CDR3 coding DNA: TGTGCCAGCAGCCAAACAGACTTTTCTGTCGACAATGAGCAGTTCTTC. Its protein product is CASSQTDFSVDNEQFF.

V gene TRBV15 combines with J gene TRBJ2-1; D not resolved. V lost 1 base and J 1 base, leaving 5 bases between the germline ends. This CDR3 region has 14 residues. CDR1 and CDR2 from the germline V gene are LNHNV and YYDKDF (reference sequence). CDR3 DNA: TGTGCCACCAGCAGAGTCCAGTCCTACAATGAGCAGTTCTTC. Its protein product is CATSRVQSYNEQFF.